Listed below are T cell receptor beta chains from one sample, sequenced in a study of shared clonotypes between healthy human individuals. This table comes from immunoSEQ multiplex PCR, and its TCRdb copy is limited to in-frame clones, with some not included. The table shows hundreds of thousands of clones, with around two thirds occurring only once. Sequencing was done on a sample of memory CD4+ T cells sorted from blood. All receptors come from a young woman in good health. CDR3s leave out the opening cysteine and the closing phenylalanine or tryptophan. A D gene is named only where the DNA matches it firmly.

j_call d_call v_call cdr3_aa
TRBJ2-2 - TRBV4-2 ASSRTRGDTGELF
TRBJ2-1 - TRBV5-4 ASSQGVSSYNEQF
TRBJ2-1 - TRBV6-1 ASSSGDEQF
TRBJ1-2 - TRBV6-5 ASGAQANYGYT
TRBJ2-5 - TRBV6-5 ASSPGTDRAQY
TRBJ1-1 - TRBV5-1 ASSWDGVTEAF
TRBJ2-1 - TRBV6-6 ASSPTGPTTREQF
TRBJ1-5 - TRBV19 ASSSAPGGQPQH
TRBJ2-7 - TRBV7-9 ASRAGTYEQY
TRBJ2-1 TRBD2 TRBV19 ASSIQAGVYNEQF
TRBJ2-7 - TRBV4-1 ASSQDRMGLGDEQY
TRBJ1-2 TRBD1 TRBV9 ASSVFDRGSYGYT
TRBJ1-5 - TRBV19 ASSILEGGRNQPQH
TRBJ2-5 - TRBV5-6 ASSGWDGVRKTQY
TRBJ2-7 - TRBV5-6 TSSLLGDEQY
TRBJ2-3 - TRBV6-5 ASSAGRNTDTQY